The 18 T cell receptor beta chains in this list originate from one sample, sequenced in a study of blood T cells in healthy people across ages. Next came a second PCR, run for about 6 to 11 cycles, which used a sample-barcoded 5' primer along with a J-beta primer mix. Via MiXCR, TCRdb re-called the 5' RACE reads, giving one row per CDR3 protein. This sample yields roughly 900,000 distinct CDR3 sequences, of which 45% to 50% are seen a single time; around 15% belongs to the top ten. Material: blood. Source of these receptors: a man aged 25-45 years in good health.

The CDR3 protein is CSAPSAGSEAFF. The DNA for the CDR3 is TGCAGTGCTCCCAGTGCAGGGTCTGAAGCTTTCTTT. This sequence joins TRBV20-1 and TRBJ1-1; the D gene is possibly TRBD1 (5 bases). The CDR3 runs to 12 residues. V lost 5 bases and J 6 bases, leaving 13 bases between the germline ends. Germline assignment: CDR1 DFQATT and CDR2 SNEGSKA (reference sequence).

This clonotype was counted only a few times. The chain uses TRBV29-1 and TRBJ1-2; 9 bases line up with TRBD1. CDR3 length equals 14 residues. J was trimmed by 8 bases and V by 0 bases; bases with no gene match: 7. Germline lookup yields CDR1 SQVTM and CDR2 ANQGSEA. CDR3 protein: CSVEDYRGHGGYTF. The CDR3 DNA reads TGCAGCGTTGAAGATTACAGGGGGCACGGGGGCTACACCTTC.

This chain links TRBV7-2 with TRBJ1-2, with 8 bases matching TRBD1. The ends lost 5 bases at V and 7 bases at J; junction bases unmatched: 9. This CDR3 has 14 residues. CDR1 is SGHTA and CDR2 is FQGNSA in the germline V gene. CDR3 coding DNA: TGTGCCAGCAGCCGAGACAGGGGTAAAGGTGGCTACACCTTC. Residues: CASSRDRGKGGYTF.

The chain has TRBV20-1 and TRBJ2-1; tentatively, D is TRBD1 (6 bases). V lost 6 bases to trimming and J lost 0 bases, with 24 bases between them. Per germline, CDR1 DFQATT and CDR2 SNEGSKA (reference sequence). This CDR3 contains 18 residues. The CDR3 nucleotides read TGCAGTGCAACCCTGGACAGTGGGAAAATGAGCTCCTACAATGAGCAGTTCTTC. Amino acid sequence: CSATLDSGKMSSYNEQFF.

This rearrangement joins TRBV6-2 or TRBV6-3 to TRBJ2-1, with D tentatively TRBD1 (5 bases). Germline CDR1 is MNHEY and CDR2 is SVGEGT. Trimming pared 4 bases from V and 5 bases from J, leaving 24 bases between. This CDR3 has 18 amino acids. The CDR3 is CASSFALTQGELNNEQFF. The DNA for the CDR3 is TGTGCCAGCAGTTTCGCTTTAACCCAGGGTGAGTTGAACAATGAGCAGTTCTTC.

CDR3 sequence reads: CASSWGSTGYEQYF. CDR3 sequence (DNA): TGTGCCAGCAGTTGGGGATCTACAGGCTACGAGCAGTACTTC. The chain uses TRBV6-5 and TRBJ2-7, with a possible D match to TRBD1 (5 bases). Germline CDR1 and CDR2: MNHEY and SVGAGI. The V and J ends lost 4 bases and 3 bases respectively, with 13 bases between them. The CDR3 consists of 14 residues.

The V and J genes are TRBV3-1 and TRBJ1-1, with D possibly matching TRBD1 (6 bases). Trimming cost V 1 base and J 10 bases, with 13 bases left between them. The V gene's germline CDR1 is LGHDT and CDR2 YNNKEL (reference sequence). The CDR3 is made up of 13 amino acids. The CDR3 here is CASSQAGTIIAFF. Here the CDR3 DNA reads TGTGCCAGCAGCCAAGCTGGGACAATAATAGCTTTCTTT.

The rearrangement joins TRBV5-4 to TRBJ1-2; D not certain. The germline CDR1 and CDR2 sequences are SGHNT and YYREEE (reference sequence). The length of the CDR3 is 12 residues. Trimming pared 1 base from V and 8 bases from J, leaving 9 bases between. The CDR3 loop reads CASSLPGIGYTF. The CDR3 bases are TGTGCCAGCAGCTTGCCCGGGATCGGCTACACCTTC.

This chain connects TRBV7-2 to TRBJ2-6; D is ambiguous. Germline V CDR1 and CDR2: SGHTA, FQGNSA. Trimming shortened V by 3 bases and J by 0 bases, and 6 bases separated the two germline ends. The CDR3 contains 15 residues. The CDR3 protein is CASSFTHSGANVLTF. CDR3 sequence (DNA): TGTGCCAGCAGCTTTACACACTCTGGGGCCAACGTCCTGACTTTC.

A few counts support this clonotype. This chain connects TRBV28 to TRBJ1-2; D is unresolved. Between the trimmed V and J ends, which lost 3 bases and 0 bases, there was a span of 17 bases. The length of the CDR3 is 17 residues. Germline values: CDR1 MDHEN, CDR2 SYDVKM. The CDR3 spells CASSFATSSQSNYGYTF. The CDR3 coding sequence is TGTGCCAGCAGTTTTGCGACGTCCAGTCAATCTAACTATGGCTACACCTTC.

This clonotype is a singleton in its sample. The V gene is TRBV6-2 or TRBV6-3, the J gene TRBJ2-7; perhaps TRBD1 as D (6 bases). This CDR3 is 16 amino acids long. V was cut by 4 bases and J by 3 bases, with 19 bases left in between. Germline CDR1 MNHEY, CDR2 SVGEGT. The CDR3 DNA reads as TGTGCCAGCAGTTCCAACCTTGACAGGCCATTCTACGAGCAGTACTTC. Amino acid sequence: CASSSNLDRPFYEQYF.

The CDR3 loop reads CSARRQGGLSNQPQHF. In DNA form, the CDR3 reads TGCAGTGCTAGGAGACAGGGAGGGTTGAGCAATCAGCCCCAGCATTTT. The chain is built from TRBV20-1 and TRBJ1-5; 7 bases fit TRBD1. The germline CDR1 and CDR2 sequences are DFQATT and SNEGSKA (reference sequence). The CDR3 is 16 amino acids. V lost 3 bases, J lost 1 base, and 9 bases stayed unmatched.

This chain's CDR3 is CASSSEPGLLVETQYF. As DNA, the CDR3 is TGTGCCAGCAGCTCTGAACCGGGTCTACTAGTTGAGACCCAGTACTTC. The chain carries TRBV7-6 and TRBJ2-5; a possible D gene is TRBD2 (5 bases). V lost 4 bases to trimming and J lost 5 bases, with 20 bases between them. The CDR3 has 16 amino acids. Germline values: CDR1 SGHVS, CDR2 FNYEAQ.

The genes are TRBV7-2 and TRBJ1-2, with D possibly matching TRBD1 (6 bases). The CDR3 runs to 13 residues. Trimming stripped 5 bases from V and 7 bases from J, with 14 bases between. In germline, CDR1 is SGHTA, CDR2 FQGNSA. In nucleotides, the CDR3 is TGTGCCAGCAGCATTGGACAGCTTAGTGGCTACACCTTC. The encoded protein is CASSIGQLSGYTF.

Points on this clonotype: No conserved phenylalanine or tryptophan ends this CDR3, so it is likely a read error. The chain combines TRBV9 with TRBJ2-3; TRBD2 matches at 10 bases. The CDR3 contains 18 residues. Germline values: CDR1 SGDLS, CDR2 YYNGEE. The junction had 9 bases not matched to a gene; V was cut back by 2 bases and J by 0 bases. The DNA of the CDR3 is TGTGCCAGCAGCGTGACACCCTCGACTAGCGGGAGCACAGATACGCAGTATGTT. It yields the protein CASSVTPSTSGSTDTQYV.

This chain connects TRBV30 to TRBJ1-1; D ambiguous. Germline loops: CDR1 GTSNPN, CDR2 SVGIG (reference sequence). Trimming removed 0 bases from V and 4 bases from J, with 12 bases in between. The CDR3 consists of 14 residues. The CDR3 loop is CAWSVIGFSTEAFF. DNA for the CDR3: TGTGCCTGGAGTGTAATCGGGTTCAGCACTGAAGCTTTCTTT.

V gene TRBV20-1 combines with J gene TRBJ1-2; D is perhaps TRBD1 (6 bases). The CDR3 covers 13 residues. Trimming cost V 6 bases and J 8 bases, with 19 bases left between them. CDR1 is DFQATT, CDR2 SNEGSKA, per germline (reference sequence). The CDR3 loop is CSAADTGITGYTF. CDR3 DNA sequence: TGCAGTGCGGCCGACACAGGGATCACGGGCTACACCTTC.

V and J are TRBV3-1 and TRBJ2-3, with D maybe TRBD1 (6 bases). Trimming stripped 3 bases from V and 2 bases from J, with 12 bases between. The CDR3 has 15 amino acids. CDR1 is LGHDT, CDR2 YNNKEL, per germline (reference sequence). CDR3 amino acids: CASSQGQGYTDTQYF. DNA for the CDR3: TGTGCCAGCAGCCAGGGGCAGGGGTACACAGATACGCAGTATTTT.